Sequencing of this T cell receptor beta chain was carried out in a study of shared clonotypes between healthy human individuals. The CDR3 totals 15 residues. Germline CDR1 and CDR2: SGHKS and YYEKEE (reference sequence). The ends lost 4 bases at V and 7 bases at J; junction bases unmatched: 10. Some clones are missing from TCRdb's copy, which holds only in-frame ones; the method was immunoSEQ multiplex PCR. Seen here are hundreds of thousands of clones, 90% to 97% observed once, and the top ten hold about 0.064%. Input material: naive CD4+ T cells sorted from blood. As to subset: CD45RA+ positively selected. This receptor was taken from a woman aged 25 to 39 in good health. This chain connects TRBV5-5 to TRBJ1-4, with 7 bases fitting TRBD1. CDR3 sequence (DNA): TGTGCCAGCAGCACGCCCCACACAGGGGTTGAAAAACTGTTTTTT. This translates into CASSTPHTGVEKLFF.